The clone carrying this T cell receptor (beta chain) was detected ten times or more. No antigen is known for it. The data were taken from a study of molecular identifiers for immune sequencing clone quantification. Across the study: In the replicates, RNA derived from around 20,000 or 100,000 naive CD8 cells was divided into five parts, and four were sequenced. Points from the study as a whole: Highly expanded clone sizes could be underestimated through barcode sharing by identical TCR molecules.

The germline V gene encodes CDR1 DFQATT and CDR2 SNEGSKA (reference sequence). The J segment lost 4 bases and the V segment lost 3 bases, leaving 5 bases of the junction unmatched. CDR3 length equals 13 residues. Naive CD8 T cells, phenotype CD8+CD4-CCR7+CD45RA+, were sorted. Generation of bulk TCR libraries relied on previously described methods and listed TCR primers. TCRdb recomputed calls from the PCR reads with MiXCR, one row per CDR3 protein. The sample comprises tens of thousands of distinct CDR3 sequences, roughly 18% of which are singletons, and roughly 1.5% rests with the top ten. The sequenced material came from naive CD8+ T cells from blood, with Jurkat cell RNA spiked in. Sample subset: FACS-sorted CD8+CD4-CCR7+CD45RA+ naive T cells. The chain joins TRBV20-1 to TRBJ2-7, with 8 bases aligning to TRBD1. The clonotype comes from a human donor in good health. Some libraries in this study had Jurkat cell RNA spiked in. Here the CDR3 reads CSASRQGAYEQYF. The DNA for the CDR3 is TGCAGTGCTAGTCGGCAGGGGGCATACGAGCAGTACTTC.